The rows below give T cell receptor beta chains drawn from one sample of a study of blood T cell repertoires in COVID-19. The protocol was immunoSEQ multiplex PCR, while the TCRdb copy is restricted to in-frame clones and leaves out a portion. The sample lists some 100,000 clones; just under 95% were seen once. Sequenced: peripheral blood. The source of these receptors is a man in his 70s with acute or convalescent COVID-19. Each CDR3 is given with its conserved first and last residue. The D gene is left open where the match is weak. Some rows have no size entry. The others give once, few or many, or a class for an expanded clone.

>TRBJ1-3|.|.|TRBV6-6
TGTGCCAGCCTTCTACAGGGTTCTGGAAACACCATATATTTT
CASLLQGSGNTIYF
>TRBJ2-1|.|.|TRBV6-5
TGTGCCAGCAGTTACTCGAGAGGGGGCAATGAGCAGTTCTTC
CASSYSRGGNEQFF
>TRBJ1-4|once|.|TRBV18
TGTGCCAGCTCACCACCCCAGGCCCATGAAAAACTGTTTTTT
CASSPPQAHEKLFF
>TRBJ1-5|.|.|TRBV28
TGTGCCAGCGGCCTTGATCAGCCCCAGCATTTT
CASGLDQPQHF
>TRBJ1-1|.|TRBD1|TRBV29-1
TGCAGCGTTGAGGAGGGACAGCACACTGAAGCTTTCTTT
CSVEEGQHTEAFF
>TRBJ2-1|.|TRBD1|TRBV6-6
TGTGCCAGCAGTTACTCTACAGGGGGGTTATACAATGAGCAGTTCTTC
CASSYSTGGLYNEQFF
>TRBJ1-6|few|.|TRBV6-5
TGTGCCAGCAGTTACTCGAACGGGGTTGGGTCACCCCTCCACTTT
CASSYSNGVGSPLHF
>TRBJ2-2|.|.|TRBV7-8
TGTGCCAGCAGCTTAGTACGGGGCACCGGGGAGCTGTTTTTT
CASSLVRGTGELFF
>TRBJ1-2|.|TRBD1|TRBV7-9
TGTGCCAGCAGCTTAACTACAGGGGTGGGGTATGGCTACACCTTC
CASSLTTGVGYGYTF
>TRBJ2-5|.|.|TRBV13
TGTGCCAGCAGCTTAGCGGGGTCACAAGAGACCCAGTACTTC
CASSLAGSQETQYF
>TRBJ1-4|.|TRBD1|TRBV27
TGTGCCAGCAGCCCATTCAGGGGGGAAAAACTGTTTTTT
CASSPFRGEKLFF
>TRBJ1-1|.|.|TRBV2
TGTGCCAGCACGGAGCAGGGGAATGAAGCTTTCTTT
CASTEQGNEAFF
>TRBJ2-6|.|TRBD1|TRBV4-2
TGTGCCAGCAGCCAGACAGGGACAGGGGCCAACGTCCTGACTTTC
CASSQTGTGANVLTF
>TRBJ1-6|.|.|TRBV7-9
TGTGCCAGCAGCACGACAGTCCACTTGACCCTCCACTTT
CASSTTVHLTLHF
>TRBJ1-6|.|TRBD1|TRBV2
TGTGCCAGCAGACCACAGGGGTCCTATAATTCACCCCTCCACTTT
CASRPQGSYNSPLHF
>TRBJ2-7|.|TRBD1|TRBV30
TGTGCCTGCAGGGACAGCTACGAGCAGTACTTC
CACRDSYEQYF
>TRBJ1-4|.|.|TRBV15
TGTGCCACCAGCAGAGCCAGGGGAATCGGTCACGACGGTGAAAAACTGTTTTTT
CATSRARGIGHDGEKLFF
>TRBJ1-1|.|.|TRBV5-5
TGTGCCAGCAGCCGCGTCCGCGGCGTGAACACTGAAGCTTTCTTT
CASSRVRGVNTEAFF
>TRBJ2-1|.|TRBD1|TRBV19
TGTGCCAGCCAACGACTACAGGGGTCCAATGAGCAGTTCTTC
CASQRLQGSNEQFF
>TRBJ2-7|.|.|TRBV4-3
TGCGCCAGCAGCCAAGATCTGGGTAGCGGAGACTACGAGCAGTACTTC
CASSQDLGSGDYEQYF
>TRBJ1-5|.|TRBD1|TRBV2
TGTGCCAGCAGTGGGCAGGGGGCAGAGCCCCAGCATTTT
CASSGQGAEPQHF
>TRBJ2-7|.|TRBD2|TRBV6-2/TRBV6-3
TGTGCCAGCAGTTACGGTAGGCAGCGGGGTACCTACGAGCAGTACTTC
CASSYGRQRGTYEQYF
>TRBJ1-5|.|TRBD1|TRBV28
TGTGCCAGCAGTTTCAACAGGGGGGAAGGCAATCAGCCCCAGCATTTT
CASSFNRGEGNQPQHF
>TRBJ1-1|.|.|TRBV5-1
TGCGCCAGCAGGGACTACACTGAAGCTTTCTTT
CASRDYTEAFF
>TRBJ1-6|.|.|TRBV11-3
TGTGCCAGCAGCTTAGATCGCGTCGGGGGTAATAATTCACCCCTCCACTTT
CASSLDRVGGNNSPLHF
>TRBJ2-2|.|TRBD2|TRBV4-2
TGTGCCAGCAGCCGCCGACTGACTAGCGGGATGGCGGGCGGGGAGCTGTTTTTT
CASSRRLTSGMAGGELFF
>TRBJ2-1|.|.|TRBV19
TGTGCCAGTAGTGACGAAGGCGGACTACCCAACAATGAGCAGTTCTTC
CASSDEGGLPNNEQFF
>TRBJ1-2|.|TRBD1|TRBV4-3
TGCGCCAGCAGCCAAGATCTTGGACAGGTTGATGGCTACACCTTC
CASSQDLGQVDGYTF
>TRBJ2-2|.|.|TRBV2
TGTGCCAGCTTGACAGTAAACACCGGGGAGCTGTTTTTT
CASLTVNTGELFF
>TRBJ2-7|.|.|TRBV7-2
TGTGCCAGCAGCTTTCATAGCTCCTACGAGCAGTACTTC
CASSFHSSYEQYF
>TRBJ2-2|.|TRBD2|TRBV19
TGTGCCAGTGGGACTAGCGGGAGCCCCGGGGAGCTGTTTTTT
CASGTSGSPGELFF
>TRBJ1-1|once|TRBD1|TRBV6-6
TGTGCCAGCAGTATAGGACAGGCGAACACTGAAGCTTTCTTT
CASSIGQANTEAFF
>TRBJ2-7|.|TRBD2|TRBV5-4
TGTGCCAGCAGCCAGACTAGCGGGAGGCAACACGAGCAGTACTTC
CASSQTSGRQHEQYF
>TRBJ1-2|.|TRBD1|TRBV24-1
TGTGCCACCAGTGATCCCTCCCGGGACAGGGGCTCGTACACCTTC
CATSDPSRDRGSYTF
>TRBJ2-7|.|.|TRBV18
TGTGCCAGCTCACCACTCGGGACTGATACCTACGAGCAGTACTTC
CASSPLGTDTYEQYF
>TRBJ1-1|.|TRBD1|TRBV11-3
TGTGCCAGCAGATTAAGGGACAGTAGCCACACTGAAGCTTTCTTT
CASRLRDSSHTEAFF
>TRBJ1-4|.|TRBD1|TRBV5-1
TGCGCCAGCAGCTTGGTACAGGGGGCCTCTAATGAAAAACTGTTTTTT
CASSLVQGASNEKLFF
>TRBJ2-2|.|TRBD2|TRBV4-3
TGCGCCAGCAGCCAAGCGGTCAGCGGGAGGGCAGACACCGGGGAGCTGTTTTTT
CASSQAVSGRADTGELFF
>TRBJ2-1|once|TRBD2|TRBV9
TGTGCCAGCAGCGTAATCCCGGGAGGAGGCCACAATGAGCAGTTCTTC
CASSVIPGGGHNEQFF
>TRBJ1-2|.|.|TRBV19
TGTGCCAGTAGTATAGTGGGGGGGATTGGCTACACCTTC
CASSIVGGIGYTF
>TRBJ1-4|.|.|TRBV7-9
TGTGCCAGCAGCTTAGCGTCGGTAGCAACTAATGAAAAACTGTTTTTT
CASSLASVATNEKLFF
>TRBJ2-7|once|.|TRBV7-9
TGTGCCAGCAGCCCAGGGGAGCTCTCCTACGAGCAGTACTTC
CASSPGELSYEQYF
>TRBJ1-5|.|.|TRBV2
TGTGCCAGCAGTTTATCCCAGGGGAATCAGCCCCAGCATTTT
CASSLSQGNQPQHF
>TRBJ2-7|few|TRBD1|TRBV3-1/TRBV3-2
TGTGCCAGCAGCCAAGGACAGGGGGTTGCCTACGAGCAGTACTTC
CASSQGQGVAYEQYF
>TRBJ2-1|.|.|TRBV11-2
TGTGCCAGCAGCTTACTGAATGAGCAGTTCTTC
CASSLLNEQFF
>TRBJ2-5|.|.|TRBV6-2/TRBV6-3
TGTGCCAGCAGTTACGCGCTAGTGGGGGGGCCCACCAAGGAGACCCAGTACTTC
CASSYALVGGPTKETQYF